The entry below describes one T cell receptor (beta chain). Its antigen is undetermined. The length of the CDR3 is 13 residues. V was pared by 6 bases and J by 6 bases, with 12 bases between. CDR1 is MNHEY and CDR2 is SMNVEV in the germline V gene (reference sequence). TCRdb keeps only in-frame clones here, not all; method: immunoSEQ multiplex PCR. In the table there are about 96,000 clones, 70% to 85% of which are singletons. The record originates from a study of OX40 agonist ivuxolimab in advanced cancers. Study overall: Treatment received earlier with anti-PD-1, anti-PD-L1 or anti-CTLA-4 agents was allowed, and over 30% had some.

Study results and limitations: By week 6 at 0.1 to 3.0 mg/kg, blood CD4+ and CD8+ T cells had expanded clonally. People who partly responded at 0.1-3.0 mg/kg had some of the least clonal expansion seen.

The TCR sequence derives from an adult with an advanced solid tumor such as melanoma, head and neck, liver or kidney cancer. V gene TRBV27 combines with J gene TRBJ2-4; no clear D. The sequencing here drew on CD4+ or CD8+ T cells sorted from blood, taken in a trial of the OX40 agonist ivuxolimab. CDR3 region: CASSGPERNIQYF. CDR3 bases: TGTGCCAGCAGCGGACCAGAAAGAAACATTCAGTACTTC.